The entry below describes one T cell receptor (beta chain). This clonotype was seen at least ten times. Its antigen target is currently unknown. No qualities accompany the bases; no much larger clone lies one base away. This entry comes from a study of human T cells and chemical hapten exposure (dated by TCRdb to 2020 to 2023). About the study as a whole: Libraries were combined into a pool for sequencing, and differences in TCR yield between samples came mainly from small differences in library volumes within the pool. For every blood RNA sample, sequencing covered both the TCR alpha and TCR beta chains. In alopecia patients, the study followed how the peripheral blood TCR repertoire changed in vivo over primary and secondary sensitization to diphenylcyclopropenone (DPC), a hapten. What the work shows at the level of the full study, not this receptor alone: After repeated subsampling, the strength of the expansion versus patch-test correlation and the threshold at which it became significant changed. DPC sensitization did not change how many TCRs were above 1 in 1000 frequency, and no evidence was found of alterations in global repertoire structure.

Explained via the paper, the time point label denotes: healthy volunteer bleed at 6 weeks. Total RNA was isolated from unfractionated whole blood collected in Tempus Blood RNA tubes. A handful of healthy volunteers were used as TCR sequencing controls and were bled at day 0, 2 weeks and 6 weeks. The CDR3 sequence holds 18 residues, the cysteine and phenylalanine included. This entry keeps only the CDR3 DNA: 54 bases, framed from base 1. V ends up 5 bases short and J 0 bases short, with an unmatched junction base count of 12. Based on the germline V gene, the CDR1 and CDR2 sequences are MNHEY and SVGEGT. Receptors were amplified or captured by RACE. This sample was sequenced with a NextSeq 500. During library preparation, unique molecular identifiers were attached to individual cDNA molecules so that TCRs could be counted quantitatively and reproducibly. The authors processed their data as follows. Samples had a median of about 96,000 TCRs, with a range from roughly 23,224 to 750,000. The Decombinator software suite was used to annotate V, J and CDR3 in the TCR reads. For the PS versus PT1 abundance plots, all samples were subsampled to the same number of TCRs (28,000). TCRs were defined as expanded if absent before sensitization and observed at least eight times at the 2-week time point. The public reads were run again by TCRdb, first through fastp at Q25 and then through MiXCR, and only productive beta chains were kept. Entries that share a CDR3 protein sequence are merged under the most common genes and DNA. What appears here as the V and J calls and clone size reflects TCRdb's work, not the paper's. This sample comprises about 82,000 distinct CDR3 sequences, about 8.6% of them detected only once. The ten most abundant clones make up around 1.4% of the sample.

In this chain, TRBV6-2 or TRBV6-3 is recombined with TRBJ1-5; 8 middle bases align to TRBD1. Sequencing was carried out using whole blood. This TCR was recovered from a male donor in good health. Some clones in this sample may be carry-over from other donors' samples. The DNA sequence reads TGTGCCAGCAGTCACGACAGGGGTGCCGTCGCTAGCAATCAGCCCCAGCATTTT. The encoded protein is CASSHDRGAVASNQPQHF.